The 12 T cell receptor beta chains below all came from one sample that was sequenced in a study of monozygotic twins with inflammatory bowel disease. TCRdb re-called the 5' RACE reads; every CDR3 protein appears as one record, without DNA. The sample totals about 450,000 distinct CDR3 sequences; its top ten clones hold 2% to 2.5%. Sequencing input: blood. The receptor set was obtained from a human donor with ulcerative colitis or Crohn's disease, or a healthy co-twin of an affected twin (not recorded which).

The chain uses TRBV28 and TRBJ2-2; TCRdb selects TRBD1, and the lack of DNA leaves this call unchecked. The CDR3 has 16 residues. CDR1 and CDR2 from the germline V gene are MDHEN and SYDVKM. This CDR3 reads CASSLWAGQGTGELFF.

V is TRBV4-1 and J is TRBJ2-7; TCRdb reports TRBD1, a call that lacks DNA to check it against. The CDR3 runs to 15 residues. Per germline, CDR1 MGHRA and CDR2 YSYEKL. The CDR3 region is CASSALRGIGYEQYF.

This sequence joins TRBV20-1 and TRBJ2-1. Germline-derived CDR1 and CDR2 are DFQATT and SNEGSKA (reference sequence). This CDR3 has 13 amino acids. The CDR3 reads CSATSPGYNEQFF.

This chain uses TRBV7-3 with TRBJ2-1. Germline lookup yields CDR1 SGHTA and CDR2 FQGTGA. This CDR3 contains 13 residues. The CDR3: CASSLLVNNEQFF.

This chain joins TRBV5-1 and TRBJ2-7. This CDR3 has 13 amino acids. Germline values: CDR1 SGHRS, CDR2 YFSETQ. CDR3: CASSRVQRTEQYF.

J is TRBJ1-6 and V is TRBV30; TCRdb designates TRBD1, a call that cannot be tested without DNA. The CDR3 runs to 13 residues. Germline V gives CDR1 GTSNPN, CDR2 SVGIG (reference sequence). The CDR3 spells CAWNRQGNSPLHF. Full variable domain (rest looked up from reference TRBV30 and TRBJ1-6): SQTIHQWPATLVQPVGSPLSLECTVEGTSNPNLYWYRQAAGRGLQLLFYSVGIGQISSEVPQNLSASRPQDRQFILSSKKLLLSDSGFYLCAWNRQGNSPLHFGNGTRLTVT.

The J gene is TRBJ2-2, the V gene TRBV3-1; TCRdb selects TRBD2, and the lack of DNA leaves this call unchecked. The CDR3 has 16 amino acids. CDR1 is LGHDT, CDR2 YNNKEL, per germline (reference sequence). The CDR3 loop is CASSQVQPRGTGELFF.

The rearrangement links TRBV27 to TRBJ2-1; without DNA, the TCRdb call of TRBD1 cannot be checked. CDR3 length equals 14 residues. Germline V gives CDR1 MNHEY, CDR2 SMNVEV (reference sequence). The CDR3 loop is CASSFLGGYNEQFF.

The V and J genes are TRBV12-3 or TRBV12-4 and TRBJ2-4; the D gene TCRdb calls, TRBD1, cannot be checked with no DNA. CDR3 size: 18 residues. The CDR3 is CASSFDSPGVPAKNVQYF.

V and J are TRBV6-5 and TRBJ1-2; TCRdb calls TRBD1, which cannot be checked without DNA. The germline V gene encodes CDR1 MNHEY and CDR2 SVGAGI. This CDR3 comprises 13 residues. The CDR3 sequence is CASSLISGDRTTF.

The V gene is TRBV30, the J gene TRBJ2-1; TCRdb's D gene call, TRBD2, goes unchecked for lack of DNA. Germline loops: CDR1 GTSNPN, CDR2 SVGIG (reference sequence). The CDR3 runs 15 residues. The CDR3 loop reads CAWSVGTSGYNEQFF.

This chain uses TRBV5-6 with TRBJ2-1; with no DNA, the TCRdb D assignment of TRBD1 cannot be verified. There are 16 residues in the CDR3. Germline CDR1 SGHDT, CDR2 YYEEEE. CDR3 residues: CASSFPRDRDYNEQFF.